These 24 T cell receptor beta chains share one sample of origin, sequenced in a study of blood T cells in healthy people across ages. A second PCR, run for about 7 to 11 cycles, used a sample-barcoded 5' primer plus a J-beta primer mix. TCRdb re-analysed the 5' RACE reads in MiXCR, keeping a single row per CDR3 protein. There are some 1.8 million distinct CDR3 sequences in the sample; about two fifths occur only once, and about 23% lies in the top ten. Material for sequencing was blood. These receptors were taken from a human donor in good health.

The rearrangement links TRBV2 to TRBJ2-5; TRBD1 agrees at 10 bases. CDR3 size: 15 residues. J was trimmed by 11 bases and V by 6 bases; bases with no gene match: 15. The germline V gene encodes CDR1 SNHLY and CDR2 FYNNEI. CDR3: CASRLRRQGAHLQYF. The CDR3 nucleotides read TGTGCCAGCAGATTGCGCAGACAGGGGGCACATTTGCAGTACTTC. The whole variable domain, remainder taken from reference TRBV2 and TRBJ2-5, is EPEVTQTPSHQVTQMGQEVILRCVPISNHLYFYWYRQILGQKVEFLVSFYNNEISEKSEIFDDQFSVERPDGSNFTLKIRSTKLEDSAMYFCASRLRRQGAHLQYFGPGTRLLVL.

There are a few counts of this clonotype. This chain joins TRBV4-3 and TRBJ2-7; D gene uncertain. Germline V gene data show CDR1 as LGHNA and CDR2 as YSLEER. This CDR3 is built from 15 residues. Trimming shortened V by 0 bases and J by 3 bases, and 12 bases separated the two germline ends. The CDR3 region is CASSQDYNLLYEQYF. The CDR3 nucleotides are TGCGCCAGCAGCCAAGATTATAATCTCCTCTACGAGCAGTACTTC.

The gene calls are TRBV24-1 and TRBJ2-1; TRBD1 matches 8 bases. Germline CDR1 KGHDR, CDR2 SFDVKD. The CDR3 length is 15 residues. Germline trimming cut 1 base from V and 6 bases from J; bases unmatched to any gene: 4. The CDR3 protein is CATSDFQGASNEQFF. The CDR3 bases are TGTGCCACCAGTGATTTTCAGGGGGCGAGCAATGAGCAGTTCTTC.

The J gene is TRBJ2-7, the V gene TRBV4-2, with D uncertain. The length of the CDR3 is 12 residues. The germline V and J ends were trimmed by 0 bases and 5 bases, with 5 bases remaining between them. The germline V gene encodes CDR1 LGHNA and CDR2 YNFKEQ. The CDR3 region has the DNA TGTGCCAGCAGCCAAGATGTGAACGAGCAGTACTTC. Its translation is CASSQDVNEQYF.

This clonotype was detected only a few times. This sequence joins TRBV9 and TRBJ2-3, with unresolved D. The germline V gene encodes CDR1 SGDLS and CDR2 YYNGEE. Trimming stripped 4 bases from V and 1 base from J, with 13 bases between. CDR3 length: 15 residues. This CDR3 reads CASSTLSFGTDTQYF. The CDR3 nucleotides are TGTGCCAGCAGCACCCTCTCTTTTGGCACAGATACGCAGTATTTT.

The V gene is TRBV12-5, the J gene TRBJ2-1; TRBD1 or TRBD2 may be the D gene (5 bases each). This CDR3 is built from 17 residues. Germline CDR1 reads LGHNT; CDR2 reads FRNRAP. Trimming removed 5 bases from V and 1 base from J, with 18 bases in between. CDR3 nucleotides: TGTGCTAGTGGTAACCATGCGGGCAGGGAATCCTACAATGAGCAGTTCTTC. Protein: CASGNHAGRESYNEQFF.

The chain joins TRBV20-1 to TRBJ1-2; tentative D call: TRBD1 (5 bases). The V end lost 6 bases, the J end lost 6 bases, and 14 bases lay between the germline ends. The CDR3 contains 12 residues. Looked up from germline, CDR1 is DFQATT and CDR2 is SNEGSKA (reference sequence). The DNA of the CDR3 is TGCAGTGCGGGGGATTCTGTGGATGGCTACACCTTC. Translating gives CSAGDSVDGYTF.

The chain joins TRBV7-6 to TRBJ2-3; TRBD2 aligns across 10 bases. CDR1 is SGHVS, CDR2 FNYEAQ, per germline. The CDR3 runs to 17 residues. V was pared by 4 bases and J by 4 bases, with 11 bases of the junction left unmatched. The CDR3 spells CASSYRPGTSDSDTQYF. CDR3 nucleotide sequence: TGTGCCAGCAGCTACAGGCCCGGGACTAGCGACTCAGATACGCAGTATTTT.

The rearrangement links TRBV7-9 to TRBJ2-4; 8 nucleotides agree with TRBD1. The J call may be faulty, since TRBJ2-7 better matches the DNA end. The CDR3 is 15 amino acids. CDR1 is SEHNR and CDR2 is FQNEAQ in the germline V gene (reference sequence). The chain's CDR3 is CASSSDRGNIYEQYF. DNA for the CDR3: TGTGCCAGCAGCTCCGACAGGGGTAATATCTACGAGCAGTACTTC.

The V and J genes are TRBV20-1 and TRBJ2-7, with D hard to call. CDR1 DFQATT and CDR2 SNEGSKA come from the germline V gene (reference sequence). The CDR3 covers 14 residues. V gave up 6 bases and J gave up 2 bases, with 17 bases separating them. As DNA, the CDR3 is TGCAGTGCCTCTAGTACGGATACAACCTACGAGCAGTACTTC. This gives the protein CSASSTDTTYEQYF.

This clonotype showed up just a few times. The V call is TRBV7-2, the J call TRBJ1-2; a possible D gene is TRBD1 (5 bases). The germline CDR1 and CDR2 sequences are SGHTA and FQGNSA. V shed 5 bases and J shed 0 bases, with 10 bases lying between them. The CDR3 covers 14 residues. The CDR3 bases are TGTGCCAGCAGCGGCAGGGTCCCTAACTATGGCTACACCTTC. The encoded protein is CASSGRVPNYGYTF.

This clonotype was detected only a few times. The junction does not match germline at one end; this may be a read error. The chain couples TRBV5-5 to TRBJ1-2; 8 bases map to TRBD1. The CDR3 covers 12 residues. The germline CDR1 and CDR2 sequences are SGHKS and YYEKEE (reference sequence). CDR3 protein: CAGSPGGVGYTF. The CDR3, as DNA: TGTGCCGGCAGTCCAGGGGGCGTTGGCTACACCTTC. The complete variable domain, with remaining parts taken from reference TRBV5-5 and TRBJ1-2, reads DAGVTQSPTHLIKTRGQQVTLRCSPISGHKSVSWYQQVLGQGPQFIFQYYEKEERGRGNFPDRFSARQFPNYSSELNVNALLLGDSALYLCAGSPGGVGYTFGSGTRLTVV.

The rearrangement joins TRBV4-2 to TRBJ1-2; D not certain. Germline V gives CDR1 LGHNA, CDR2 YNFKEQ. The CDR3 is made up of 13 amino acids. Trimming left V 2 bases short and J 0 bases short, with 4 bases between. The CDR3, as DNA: TGTGCCAGCAGCCAACCTTCTAACTATGGCTACACCTTC. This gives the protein CASSQPSNYGYTF.

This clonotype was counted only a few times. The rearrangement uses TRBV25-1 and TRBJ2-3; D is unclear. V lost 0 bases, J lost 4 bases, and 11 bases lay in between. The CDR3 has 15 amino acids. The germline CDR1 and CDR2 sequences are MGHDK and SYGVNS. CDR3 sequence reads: CASSEYSVSPDTQYF. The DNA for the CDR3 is TGTGCCAGCAGTGAATATTCGGTTTCCCCAGATACGCAGTATTTT.

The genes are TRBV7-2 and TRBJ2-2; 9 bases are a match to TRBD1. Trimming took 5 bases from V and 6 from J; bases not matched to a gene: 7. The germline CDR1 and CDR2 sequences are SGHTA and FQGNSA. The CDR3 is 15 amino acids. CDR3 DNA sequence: TGTGCCAGCAGCCCGAGGACAGGGGCTCCCGGGGAGCTGTTTTTT. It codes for CASSPRTGAPGELFF.

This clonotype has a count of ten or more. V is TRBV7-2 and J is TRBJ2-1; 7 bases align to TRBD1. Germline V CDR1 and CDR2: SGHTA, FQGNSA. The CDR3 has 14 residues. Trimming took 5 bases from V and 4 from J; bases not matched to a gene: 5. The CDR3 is CASSRGQEYNEQFF. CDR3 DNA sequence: TGTGCCAGCAGCCGCGGACAGGAGTACAATGAGCAGTTCTTC.

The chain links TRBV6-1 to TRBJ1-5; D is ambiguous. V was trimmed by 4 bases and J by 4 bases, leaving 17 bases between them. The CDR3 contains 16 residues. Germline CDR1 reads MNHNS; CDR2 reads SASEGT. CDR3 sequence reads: CASSGTVTSRNQPQHF. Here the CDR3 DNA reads TGTGCCAGCAGTGGAACAGTGACATCAAGGAATCAGCCCCAGCATTTT.

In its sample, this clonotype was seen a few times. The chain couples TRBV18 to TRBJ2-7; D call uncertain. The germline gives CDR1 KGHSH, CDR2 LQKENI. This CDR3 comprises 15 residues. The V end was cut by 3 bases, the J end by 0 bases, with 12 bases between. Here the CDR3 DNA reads TGTGCCAGCTCACCGTCCAGGTCGAACTCCTACGAGCAGTACTTC. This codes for CASSPSRSNSYEQYF.

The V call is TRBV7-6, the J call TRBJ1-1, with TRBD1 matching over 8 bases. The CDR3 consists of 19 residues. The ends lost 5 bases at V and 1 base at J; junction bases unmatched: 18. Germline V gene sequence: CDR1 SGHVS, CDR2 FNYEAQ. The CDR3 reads CASSPIPADRALGNTEAFF. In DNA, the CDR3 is TGTGCCAGCAGCCCCATACCAGCGGACAGGGCCCTAGGGAACACTGAAGCTTTCTTT.

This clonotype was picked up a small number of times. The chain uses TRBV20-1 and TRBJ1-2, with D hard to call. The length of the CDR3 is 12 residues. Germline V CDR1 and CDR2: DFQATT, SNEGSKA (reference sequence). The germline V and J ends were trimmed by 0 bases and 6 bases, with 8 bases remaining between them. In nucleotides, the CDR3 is TGCAGTGCTAGAGAAGGGTGGGATGGCTACACCTTC. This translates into CSAREGWDGYTF.

CDR3 sequence reads: CASSQGVSFGGNEQYF. The CDR3 DNA sequence: TGTGCCAGCAGCCAAGGTGTGTCCTTTGGCGGGAACGAGCAGTACTTC. The V gene is TRBV3-1, the J gene TRBJ2-7; the D gene is possibly TRBD2 (6 bases). Deletions cut 1 base from V and 5 bases from J, with 18 bases between. The CDR3 has 16 residues. CDR1 and CDR2 (germline): LGHDT, YNNKEL (reference sequence).

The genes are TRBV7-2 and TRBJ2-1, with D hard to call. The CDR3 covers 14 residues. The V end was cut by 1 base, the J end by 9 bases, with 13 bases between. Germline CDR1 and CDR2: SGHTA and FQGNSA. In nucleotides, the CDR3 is TGTGCCAGCAGCTTAGTGGTGTCCTCAGGTGAGCAGTTCTTC. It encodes CASSLVVSSGEQFF. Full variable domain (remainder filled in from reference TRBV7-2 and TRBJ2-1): GAGVSQSPSNKVTEKGKDVELRCDPISGHTALYWYRQSLGQGLEFLIYFQGNSAPDKSGLPSDRFSAERTGGSVSTLTIQRTQQEDSAVYLCASSLVVSSGEQFFGPGTRLTVL.

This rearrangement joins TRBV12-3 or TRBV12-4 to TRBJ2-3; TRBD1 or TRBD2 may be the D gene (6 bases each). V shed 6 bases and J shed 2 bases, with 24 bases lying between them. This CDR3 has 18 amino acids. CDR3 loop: CASSPRLGGGEFTDTQYF. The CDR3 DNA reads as TGTGCCAGCAGCCCTCGCCTGGGGGGCGGGGAGTTCACAGATACGCAGTATTTT.

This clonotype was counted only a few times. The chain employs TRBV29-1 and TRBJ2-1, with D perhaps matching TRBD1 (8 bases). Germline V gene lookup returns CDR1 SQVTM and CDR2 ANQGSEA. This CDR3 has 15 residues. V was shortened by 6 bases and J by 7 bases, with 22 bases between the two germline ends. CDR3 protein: CSVGGRQGMLNEQFF. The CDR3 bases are TGCAGCGTGGGGGGGCGACAGGGGATGTTAAATGAGCAGTTCTTC.